Reported below is one T cell receptor (beta chain). The method was immunoSEQ multiplex PCR; TCRdb's version includes in-frame clones alone and lacks a portion of them. The table shows roughly 200,000 clones, with 83% occurring only once. Categorization into cohorts depended on clinical history that participants reported. Those designated as exposed participants met a COVID-19 case within 2 weeks before study entry. V lost 1 base to trimming and J lost 9 bases, with 15 bases between them. The CDR3 contains 14 residues. In germline, CDR1 is MGHDK, CDR2 SYGVNS. These data are taken from a study of blood T cell repertoires in COVID-19. Looking at the study overall: Material from acute and convalescent COVID-19 was sourced from the United States, Italy and Spain.

The sequenced sample was PBMCs or T cells enriched from blood (not recorded which). The chain links TRBV25-1 to TRBJ1-1; maybe TRBD1 (5 bases). The receptor comes from a woman aged 45-60 years who had been exposed to COVID-19. CDR3 nucleotides: TGTGCCAGCAGTGAATTGGGAAGGGGTCCAAAAGCTTTCTTT. It yields the protein CASSELGRGPKAFF. Combining the CDR3 with reference TRBV25-1 and TRBJ1-1 gives the whole variable domain EADIYQTPRYLVIGTGKKITLECSQTMGHDKMYWYQQDPGMELHLIHYSYGVNSTEKGDLSSESTVSRIRTEHFPLTLESARPSHTSQYLCASSELGRGPKAFFGQGTRLTVV.